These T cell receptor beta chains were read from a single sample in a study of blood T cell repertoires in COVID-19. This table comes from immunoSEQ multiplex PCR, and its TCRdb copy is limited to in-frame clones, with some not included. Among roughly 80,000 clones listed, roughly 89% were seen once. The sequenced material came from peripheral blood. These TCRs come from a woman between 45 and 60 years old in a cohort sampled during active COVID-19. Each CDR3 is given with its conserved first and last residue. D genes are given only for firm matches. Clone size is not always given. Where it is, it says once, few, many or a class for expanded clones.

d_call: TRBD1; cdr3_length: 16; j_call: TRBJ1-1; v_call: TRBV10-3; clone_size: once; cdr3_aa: CAIRTTGGMGFTEAFF; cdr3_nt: TGTGCCATCAGGACGACAGGGGGCATGGGGTTCACTGAAGCTTTCTTT
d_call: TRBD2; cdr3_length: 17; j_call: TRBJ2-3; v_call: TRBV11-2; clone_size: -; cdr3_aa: CASSLAVASGGTDTQYF; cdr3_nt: TGTGCCAGCAGCTTAGCGGTGGCTAGCGGAGGCACAGATACGCAGTATTTT
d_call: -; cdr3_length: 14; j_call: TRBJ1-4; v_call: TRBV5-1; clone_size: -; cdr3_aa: CASSPGHSNEKLFF; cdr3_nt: TGCGCCAGCAGCCCAGGACACTCTAATGAAAAACTGTTTTTT
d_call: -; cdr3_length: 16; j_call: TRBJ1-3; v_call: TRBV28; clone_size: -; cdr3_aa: CASSFSGLSSGNTIYF; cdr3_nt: TGTGCCAGCAGTTTCTCGGGACTCAGCTCTGGAAACACCATATATTTT
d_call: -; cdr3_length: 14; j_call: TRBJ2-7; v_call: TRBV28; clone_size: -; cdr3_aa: CAGSTRGVSLEQYF; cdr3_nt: TGTGCCGGGAGCACCAGGGGGGTTTCCCTCGAGCAGTACTTC
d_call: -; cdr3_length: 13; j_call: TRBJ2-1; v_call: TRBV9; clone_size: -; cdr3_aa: CASSVGENNEQFF; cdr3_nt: TGTGCCAGCAGCGTGGGAGAAAACAATGAGCAGTTCTTC
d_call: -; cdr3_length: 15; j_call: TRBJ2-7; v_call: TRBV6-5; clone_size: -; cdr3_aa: CASTTGEHTSYEQYF; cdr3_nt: TGTGCCAGCACCACGGGGGAGCATACCTCCTACGAGCAGTACTTC
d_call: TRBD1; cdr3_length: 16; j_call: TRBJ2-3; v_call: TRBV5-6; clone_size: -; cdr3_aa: CASSPLGQGETDTQYF; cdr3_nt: TGTGCCAGCAGCCCCCTGGGACAGGGAGAAACAGATACGCAGTATTTT
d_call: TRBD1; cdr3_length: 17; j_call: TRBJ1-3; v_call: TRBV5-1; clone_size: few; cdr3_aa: CASSPGQGGWSGNTIYF; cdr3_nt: TGCGCCAGCAGCCCAGGACAGGGAGGTTGGTCTGGAAACACCATATATTTT
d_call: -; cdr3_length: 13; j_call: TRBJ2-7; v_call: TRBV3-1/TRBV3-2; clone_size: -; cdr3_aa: CASSQGARGEQYF; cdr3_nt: TGTGCCAGCAGCCAAGGAGCTAGAGGGGAGCAGTACTTC
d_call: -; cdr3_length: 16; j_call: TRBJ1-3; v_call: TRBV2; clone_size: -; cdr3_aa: CASSEMRLGSGNTIYF; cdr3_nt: TGTGCCAGCAGTGAGATGAGACTGGGCTCTGGAAACACCATATATTTT
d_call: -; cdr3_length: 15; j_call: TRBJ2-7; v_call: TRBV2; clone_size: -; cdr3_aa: CASSPQGMRTYEQYF; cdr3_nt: TGTGCCAGCAGTCCTCAGGGCATGAGAACCTACGAGCAGTACTTC
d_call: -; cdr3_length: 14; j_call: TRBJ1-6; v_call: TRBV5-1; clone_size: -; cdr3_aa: CASSLGGEGSPLHF; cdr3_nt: TGCGCCAGCAGCTTAGGGGGGGAAGGATCACCCCTCCACTTT
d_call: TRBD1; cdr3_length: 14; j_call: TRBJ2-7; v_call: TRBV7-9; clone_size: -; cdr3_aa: CASSPWDRVYEQYF; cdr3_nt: TGTGCCAGCAGCCCCTGGGACAGAGTCTACGAGCAGTACTTC
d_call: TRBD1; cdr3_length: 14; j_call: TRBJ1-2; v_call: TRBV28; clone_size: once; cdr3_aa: CASSPGTEIYGYTF; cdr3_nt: TGTGCCAGCAGTCCAGGGACAGAAATCTATGGCTACACCTTC
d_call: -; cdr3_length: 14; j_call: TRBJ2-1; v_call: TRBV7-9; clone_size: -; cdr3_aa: CASSPLSIGNEQFF; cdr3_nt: TGTGCCAGCTCTCCTCTATCAATCGGGAATGAGCAGTTCTTC
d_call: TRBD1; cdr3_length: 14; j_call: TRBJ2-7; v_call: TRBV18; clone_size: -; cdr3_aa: CASSPRDRSYEQYF; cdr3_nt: TGTGCCAGCTCACCACGGGACAGGTCCTACGAGCAGTACTTC
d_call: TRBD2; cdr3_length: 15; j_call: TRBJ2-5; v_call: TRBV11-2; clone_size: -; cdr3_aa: CASRGIEAGGETQYF; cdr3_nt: TGTGCCAGCAGGGGAATCGAAGCGGGAGGAGAGACCCAGTACTTC
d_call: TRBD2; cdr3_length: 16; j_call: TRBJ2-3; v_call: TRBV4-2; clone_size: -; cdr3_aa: CASSQDSSGGVDTQYF; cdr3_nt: TGTGCCAGCAGCCAAGATTCTAGCGGGGGAGTAGATACGCAGTATTTT
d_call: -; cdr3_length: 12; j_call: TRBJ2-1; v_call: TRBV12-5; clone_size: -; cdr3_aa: CASGSPMSEQFF; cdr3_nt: TGTGCTAGTGGTTCCCCTATGTCCGAGCAGTTCTTC
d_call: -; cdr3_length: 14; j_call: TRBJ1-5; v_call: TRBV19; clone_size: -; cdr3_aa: CASSIGQGYQPQHF; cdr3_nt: TGTGCCAGTAGTATAGGTCAGGGCTATCAGCCCCAGCATTTT
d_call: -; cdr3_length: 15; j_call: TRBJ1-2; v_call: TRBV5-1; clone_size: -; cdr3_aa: CASSLGDHLLDGYTF; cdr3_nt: TGCGCCAGCAGCTTAGGGGATCACCTCTTGGATGGCTACACCTTC
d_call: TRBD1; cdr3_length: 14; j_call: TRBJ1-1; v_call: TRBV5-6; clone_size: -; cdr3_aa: CASTLGQTNTEAFF; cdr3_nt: TGTGCCAGCACTTTGGGACAGACGAACACTGAAGCTTTCTTT
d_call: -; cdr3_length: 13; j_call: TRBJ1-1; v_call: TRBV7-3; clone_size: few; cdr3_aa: CASRRQLNTEAFF; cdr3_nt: TGTGCCAGCAGAAGACAGCTAAACACTGAAGCTTTCTTT
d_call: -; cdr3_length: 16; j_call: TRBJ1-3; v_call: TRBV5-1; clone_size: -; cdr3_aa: CASSARAGLSGNTIYF; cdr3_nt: TGCGCCAGCAGCGCCCGGGCAGGGCTCTCTGGAAACACCATATATTTT
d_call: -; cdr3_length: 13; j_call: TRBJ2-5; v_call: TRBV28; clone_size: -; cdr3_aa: CASTLGAIETQYF; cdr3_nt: TGTGCCAGCACCCTAGGGGCGATAGAGACCCAGTACTTC
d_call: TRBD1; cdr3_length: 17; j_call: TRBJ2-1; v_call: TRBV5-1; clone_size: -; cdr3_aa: CASSLGQAIFSYNEQFF; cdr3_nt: TGCGCCAGCAGCTTAGGACAGGCGATTTTCTCCTACAATGAGCAGTTCTTC
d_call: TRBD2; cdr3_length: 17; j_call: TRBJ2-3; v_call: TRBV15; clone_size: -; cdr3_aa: CATTRTALASGYERQYF; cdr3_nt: TGTGCCACCACCAGGACCGCACTAGCTAGCGGCTATGAAAGGCAGTATTTT
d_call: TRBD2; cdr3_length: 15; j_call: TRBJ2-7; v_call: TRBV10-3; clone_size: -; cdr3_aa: CAISSGTSGNYEQYF; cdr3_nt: TGTGCCATCAGTTCTGGGACTAGCGGAAACTACGAGCAGTACTTC
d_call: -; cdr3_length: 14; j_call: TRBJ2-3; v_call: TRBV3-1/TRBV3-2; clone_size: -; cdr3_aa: CASSRRRITDTQYF; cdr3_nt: TGTGCCAGCAGCCGGCGGAGGATCACAGATACGCAGTATTTT
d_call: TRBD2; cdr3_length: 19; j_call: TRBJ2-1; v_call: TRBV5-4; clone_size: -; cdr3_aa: CASSPGGSTSGSFMHEQFF; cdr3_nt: TGTGCCAGCAGCCCTGGTGGATCTACTAGCGGGAGTTTTATGCATGAGCAGTTCTTC
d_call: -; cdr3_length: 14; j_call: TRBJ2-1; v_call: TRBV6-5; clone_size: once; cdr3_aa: CASRAGAAYNEQFF; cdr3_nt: TGTGCCAGCAGGGCGGGGGCCGCCTACAATGAGCAGTTCTTC
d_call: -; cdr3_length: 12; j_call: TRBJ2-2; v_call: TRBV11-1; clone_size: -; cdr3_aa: CASSLGVGELFF; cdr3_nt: TGTGCCAGCAGCTTAGGAGTCGGGGAGCTGTTTTTT
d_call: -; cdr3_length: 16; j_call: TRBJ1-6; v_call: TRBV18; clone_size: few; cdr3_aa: CASSQSTEPYNSPLHF; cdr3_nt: TGTGCCAGCTCACAATCGACAGAACCTTATAATTCACCCCTCCACTTT
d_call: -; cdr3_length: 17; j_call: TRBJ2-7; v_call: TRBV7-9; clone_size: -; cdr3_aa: CASSLGSGGDSRHEQYF; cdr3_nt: TGTGCCAGCAGCTTAGGATCGGGGGGGGACAGTCGCCACGAGCAGTACTTC
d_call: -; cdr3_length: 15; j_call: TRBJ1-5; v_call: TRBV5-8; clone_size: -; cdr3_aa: CASSSLLQGWQPQHF; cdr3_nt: TGTGCCAGCAGCTCCCTCTTACAGGGCTGGCAGCCCCAGCATTTT
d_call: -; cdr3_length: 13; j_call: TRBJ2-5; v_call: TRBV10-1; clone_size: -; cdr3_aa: CASSSGDQETQYF; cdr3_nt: TGCGCCAGCAGCTCAGGGGACCAAGAGACCCAGTACTTC
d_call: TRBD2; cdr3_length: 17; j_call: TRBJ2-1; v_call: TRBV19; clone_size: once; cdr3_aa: CASINSPGLVSTDEQFF; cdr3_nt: TGTGCCAGTATTAACTCTCCGGGACTAGTGAGCACGGATGAGCAGTTCTTC
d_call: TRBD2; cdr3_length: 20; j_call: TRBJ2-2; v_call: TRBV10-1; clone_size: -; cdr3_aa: CASSDHGLAGGRSNTGELFF; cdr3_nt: TGCGCCAGCAGTGACCACGGACTAGCGGGGGGGCGAAGTAACACCGGGGAGCTGTTTTTT
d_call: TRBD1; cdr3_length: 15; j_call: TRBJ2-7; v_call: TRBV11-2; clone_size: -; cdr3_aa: CASSLTGGNPYEQYF; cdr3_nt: TGTGCCAGCAGCTTGACAGGGGGAAACCCCTACGAGCAGTACTTC
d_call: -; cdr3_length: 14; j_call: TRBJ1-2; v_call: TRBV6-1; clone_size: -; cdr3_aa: CASSEAPGNYGYTF; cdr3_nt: TGTGCCAGCAGTGAAGCGCCGGGAAACTATGGCTACACCTTC
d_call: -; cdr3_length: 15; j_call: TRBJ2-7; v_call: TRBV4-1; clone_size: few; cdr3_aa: CASSQDPAGYYEQYF; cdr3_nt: TGCGCCAGCAGCCAAGATCCTGCCGGGTACTACGAGCAGTACTTC
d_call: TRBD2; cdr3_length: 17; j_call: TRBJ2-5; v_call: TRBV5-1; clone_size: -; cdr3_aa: CASSLTTSGRFKETQYF; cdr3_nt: TGCGCCAGCAGCTTAACGACTAGCGGGAGGTTTAAAGAGACCCAGTACTTC
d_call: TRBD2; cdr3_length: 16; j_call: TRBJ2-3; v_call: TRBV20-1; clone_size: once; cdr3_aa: CSASSLAGGVTDTQYF; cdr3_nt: TGCAGTGCTAGTTCCTTAGCGGGAGGAGTCACAGATACGCAGTATTTT
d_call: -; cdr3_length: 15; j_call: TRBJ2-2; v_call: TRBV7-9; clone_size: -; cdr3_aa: CASSPRVSGTGELFF; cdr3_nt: TGTGCCAGCAGCCCGAGGGTCTCGGGGACCGGGGAGCTGTTTTTT
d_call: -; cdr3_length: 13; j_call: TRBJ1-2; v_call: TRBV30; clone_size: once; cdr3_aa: CAWSRGGPGGYTF; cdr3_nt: TGTGCCTGGAGTAGAGGAGGCCCCGGAGGCTACACCTTC
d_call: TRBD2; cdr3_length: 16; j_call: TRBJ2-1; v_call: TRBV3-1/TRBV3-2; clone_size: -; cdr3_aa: CASSQSTGTRPNEQFF; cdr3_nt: TGTGCCAGCAGCCAATCAACGGGGACTAGGCCCAATGAGCAGTTCTTC
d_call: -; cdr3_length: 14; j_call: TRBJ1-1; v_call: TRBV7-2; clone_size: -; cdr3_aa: CASSAEEMNTEAFF; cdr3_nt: TGTGCCAGCAGCGCCGAGGAGATGAACACTGAAGCTTTCTTT